This T cell receptor (beta chain) was observed in a study of blood T cell repertoires in COVID-19. On the study more broadly: Sites across the United States, Italy and Spain contributed samples from acute and convalescent COVID-19. PBMCs, B-cell-depleted T cells, or T cells provided the cDNA or gDNA that made up the material.

The CDR3 loop spans 14 amino acids. In germline, CDR1 is SGHAT, CDR2 FQNNGV. This clone was detected only a few times. A read error may account for a junction end that differs from germline. Original processing methods: Researchers report that nucleated cell counts were estimated from reference gene primer amplification. Measured with immunoSEQ multiplex PCR; TCRdb has only the in-frame clones, and not every one. V, J and clone size are those of that table, while D and trimming were read from the DNA. The profile shows around 160,000 clones, roughly nine tenths of them singletons. This clonotype was obtained from a man aged 60-69 years with active or convalescent COVID-19. Sequencing was carried out using peripheral blood. The chain joins TRBV11-2 to TRBJ1-1; 8 bases align to TRBD1. The DNA for the CDR3 is TGTGCCAGCAGCTTAACCCCGGACAGGGAAAGGCCGAAATTT. Residues: CASSLTPDRERPKF.